A single sample is the source of the 27 T cell receptor beta chains below, sequenced in a study of vaccination and CD4 T cells after COVID-19. The treatment was: roughly nine-day PBMC culture with coronavirus spike peptide pools or control peptides (ViraFEST assay). These receptors have no known antigen. The Oncomine TCR Beta short-read assay sequenced DNA from cultured CD4+ T cells. From the PCR reads, TCRdb called clonotypes with MiXCR, one entry per CDR3 protein. The data hold 25,000 to 30,000 distinct CDR3 sequences, with about 60% observed a single time. The source material was CD4+ T cells from blood, cultured in vitro, sampled after SARS-CoV-2 vaccination. These TCRs come from a human donor who received a COVID-19 vaccine.

V usage is TRBV6-1 and J usage is TRBJ1-5; 7 bases map to TRBD1. CDR1 and CDR2 (germline): MNHNS, SASEGT. CDR3 length equals 15 residues. The trim removed 7 bases at V and 5 bases at J, leaving 11 bases unmatched. For the CDR3, the DNA is TGTGCCAGCAACCTCCCGACAGGGAGACATCAGCCCCAGCATTTT. Protein product: CASNLPTGRHQPQHF.

The chain uses TRBV7-9 and TRBJ2-3; 7 bases are a match to TRBD1. This CDR3 region has 17 residues. V dropped 5 bases and J dropped 2; count of bases not matched to a gene: 13. CDR1 and CDR2 from the germline V gene are SEHNR and FQNEAQ (reference sequence). The CDR3 nucleotides read TGTGCCAGCAGCCTGGTTGGGCAGGGGGTGGTCACAGATACGCAGTATTTT. Encoded protein: CASSLVGQGVVTDTQYF.

The V call is TRBV12-5, the J call TRBJ1-5, with TRBD1 identical over 9 bases. CDR1 LGHNT and CDR2 FRNRAP come from the germline V gene. The CDR3 totals 18 residues. The junction had 14 bases not matched to a gene; V was cut back by 2 bases and J by 6 bases. The CDR3 region is CASGLQRRRDREGQPQHF. In nucleotides, the CDR3 is TGTGCTAGTGGTTTGCAACGGCGACGGGACAGGGAGGGTCAGCCCCAGCATTTT. The full variable domain, in which reference TRBV12-5 and TRBJ1-5 provide the parts outside the CDR3, is DARVTQTPRHKVTEMGQEVTMRCQPILGHNTVFWYRQTMMQGLELLAYFRNRAPLDDSGMPKDRFSAEMPDATLATLKIQPSEPRDSAVYFCASGLQRRRDREGQPQHFGDGTRLSIL.

The chain joins TRBV30 to TRBJ2-5; D may be TRBD1 (5 bases). CDR3 size: 12 residues. V shed 2 bases and J shed 7 bases, with 11 bases lying between them. CDR1 and CDR2 (germline): GTSNPN, SVGIG (reference sequence). As DNA, the CDR3 is TGTGCCTGGAGTAAGGGGTTCGGGACCCAGTACTTC. Its protein product is CAWSKGFGTQYF.

There are a few counts of this clonotype. The genes are TRBV2 and TRBJ1-5; 7 nucleotides align to TRBD1. Trimming removed 6 bases from V and 5 bases from J; junction bases left unmatched: 13. The CDR3 contains 16 residues. In germline, CDR1 is SNHLY, CDR2 FYNNEI. The CDR3 nucleotides are TGTGCCAGCAGGGACAGGCGGAACAACTTCGATCAGCCCCAGCATTTT. Amino acids: CASRDRRNNFDQPQHF. The whole variable domain, filled in from reference TRBV2 and TRBJ1-5, reads EPEVTQTPSHQVTQMGQEVILRCVPISNHLYFYWYRQILGQKVEFLVSFYNNEISEKSEIFDDQFSVERPDGSNFTLKIRSTKLEDSAMYFCASRDRRNNFDQPQHFGDGTRLSIL.

This chain uses TRBV20-1 with TRBJ1-5; 10 bases are a match to TRBD1. The germline gives CDR1 DFQATT, CDR2 SNEGSKA (reference sequence). Losses at the gene ends were 7 bases for V and 4 bases for J; bases not matched to a gene: 13. The CDR3 is 16 amino acids. The CDR3 is CSVLETGQGVNQPQHF. In nucleotides, the CDR3 is TGCAGTGTACTCGAAACCGGACAGGGGGTGAATCAGCCCCAGCATTTT.

The rearrangement joins TRBV12-3 or TRBV12-4 to TRBJ2-7; D is perhaps TRBD2 (8 bases). The CDR3 extends over 21 amino acids. The V gene lost 5 bases and the J gene lost 0 bases, with 32 bases spanning the gap. In nucleotides, the CDR3 is TGTGCCAGCAGTCCCCACTCCCCGCAGGGGGGCGGGAGCGGGAGCTCCTACGAGCAGTACTTC. Residues: CASSPHSPQGGGSGSSYEQYF.

V gene TRBV5-4 combines with J gene TRBJ2-5; 10 bases fit TRBD1. Germline CDR1 reads SGHNT; CDR2 reads YYREEE (reference sequence). The CDR3 runs to 15 residues. The J segment lost 3 bases and the V segment lost 6 bases, leaving 8 bases of the junction unmatched. The CDR3 DNA reads as TGTGCCAGCAATCGGTGGGGACAGGGGAAAGAGACCCAGTACTTC. This gives the protein CASNRWGQGKETQYF.

The chain has TRBV6-4 and TRBJ1-5; D not resolved. The CDR3 has 13 amino acids. V gave up 5 bases and J gave up 4 bases, with 9 bases separating them. Germline V gene sequence: CDR1 MRHNA, CDR2 SNTAGT. The CDR3 is CASSQPRNQPQHF. The CDR3 DNA follows: TGTGCCAGCAGTCAACCCCGGAATCAGCCCCAGCATTTT.

The chain joins TRBV27 to TRBJ2-7, with 7 bases matching TRBD1. The CDR3 has 14 residues. Germline assignment: CDR1 MNHEY and CDR2 SMNVEV (reference sequence). Trimming cost V 4 bases and J 0 bases; bases outside gene matches: 3. CDR3 coding DNA: TGTGCCAGCAGTTCGACAGGGCTCTCCTACGAGCAGTACTTC. This translates into CASSSTGLSYEQYF.

This rearrangement joins TRBV20-1 to TRBJ1-1; the D gene is possibly TRBD1 (5 bases). Deletions cut 0 bases from V and 6 bases from J, with 11 bases between. This CDR3 is 13 amino acids long. Germline V gene sequence: CDR1 DFQATT, CDR2 SNEGSKA (reference sequence). CDR3 residues: CSARDYLGAEAFF. The DNA for the CDR3 is TGCAGTGCTAGAGATTATCTGGGGGCTGAAGCTTTCTTT.

The gene calls are TRBV27 and TRBJ2-3; 10 bases map to TRBD2. The V segment lost 4 bases and the J segment 5 bases; nucleotides outside the gene matches: 12. This CDR3 region has 17 residues. Germline CDR1 and CDR2: MNHEY and SMNVEV (reference sequence). The CDR3 coding sequence is TGTGCCAGCAGTTCGCCTACTAGCGGGGCTAGGGGAGATACGCAGTATTTT. Translation gives CASSSPTSGARGDTQYF.

The chain recombines TRBV6-1 with TRBJ2-7, with TRBD1 identical over 9 bases. The CDR3 extends over 16 amino acids. The germline V gene encodes CDR1 MNHNS and CDR2 SASEGT. J was trimmed by 3 bases and V by 6 bases; bases with no gene match: 12. The CDR3 reads CASRRKTGGRNYEQYF. Here the CDR3 DNA reads TGTGCCAGCAGACGAAAGACAGGGGGTCGGAACTACGAGCAGTACTTC.

The sample holds a few counts of this clonotype. CDR3 DNA: TGTGCCAGCAGACGGGACAGGGGTTATGGCTACACCTTC. Encoded protein: CASRRDRGYGYTF. This rearrangement joins TRBV27 to TRBJ1-2, with 10 positions matching TRBD1. Germline-derived CDR1 and CDR2 are MNHEY and SMNVEV (reference sequence). The V and J ends lost 6 bases and 5 bases, in that order; junction bases with no gene match: 3. The CDR3 is made up of 13 amino acids.

This clonotype was found a few times. The chain combines TRBV7-2 with TRBJ1-1, with D possibly TRBD1 on 6 matching bases. The CDR3 consists of 13 residues. With 1 base removed from V and 4 bases from J, the gap between germline ends came to 7 bases. Germline CDR1 is SGHTA and CDR2 is FQGNSA. CDR3 coding DNA: TGTGCCAGCAGCTTAGACAGGGCCACTGAAGCTTTCTTT. Encoded protein: CASSLDRATEAFF.

CDR3: CATSVMVGIGQDGYTF. The CDR3, as DNA: TGTGCCACCAGTGTGATGGTAGGGATCGGGCAAGATGGCTACACCTTC. This chain connects TRBV24-1 to TRBJ1-2, with D hard to call. Germline V gene sequence: CDR1 KGHDR, CDR2 SFDVKD. This CDR3 region has 16 residues. Trimming pared 5 bases from V and 6 bases from J, leaving 21 bases between.

V gene TRBV15 combines with J gene TRBJ2-5; D is possibly TRBD1 (5 bases). V lost 1 base to trimming and J lost 3 bases, with 6 bases between them. Germline CDR1 is LNHNV and CDR2 is YYDKDF (reference sequence). The CDR3 has 13 residues. CDR3 protein: CATSRVREETQYF. CDR3 nucleotides: TGTGCCACCAGCAGAGTCAGGGAAGAGACCCAGTACTTC.

The chain couples TRBV30 to TRBJ2-3; possibly TRBD1 for D (7 bases). CDR1 is GTSNPN and CDR2 is SVGIG in the germline V gene (reference sequence). This CDR3 is built from 14 residues. V was clipped by 2 bases and J by 5 bases, with 14 bases between them. The CDR3 coding sequence is TGTGCCTGGAGTTCCAGGGGGGCAGGAGATACGCAGTATTTT. This sequence encodes CAWSSRGAGDTQYF.

The J gene is TRBJ1-4, the V gene TRBV25-1, with D tentatively TRBD1 (6 bases). This CDR3 contains 13 residues. Trimming shortened V by 3 bases and J by 8 bases, and 10 bases separated the two germline ends. Germline V gene lookup returns CDR1 MGHDK and CDR2 SYGVNS. CDR3 amino acids: CASSDVGAEKLFF. The CDR3 nucleotides read TGTGCCAGCAGTGATGTGGGGGCGGAAAAACTGTTTTTT.

Only a few counts were recorded for this clonotype. The CDR3 sequence is CASSPVVRQGDSPLHF. CDR3 nucleotides: TGTGCCAGTAGTCCGGTCGTGAGGCAGGGGGACTCACCCCTCCACTTT. V and J are TRBV19 and TRBJ1-6; 7 positions agree with TRBD1. CDR3 length equals 16 residues. The germline CDR1 and CDR2 sequences are LNHDA and SQIVND (reference sequence). Trimming removed 5 bases from V and 10 bases from J; junction bases left unmatched: 14. The full variable domain, its missing parts supplied by reference TRBV19 and TRBJ1-6, is DGGITQSPKYLFRKEGQNVTLSCEQNLNHDAMYWYRQDPGQGLRLIYYSQIVNDFQKGDIAEGYSVSREKKESFPLTVTSAQKNPTAFYLCASSPVVRQGDSPLHFGNGTRLTVT.

The chain carries TRBV12-3 or TRBV12-4 and TRBJ1-1; TRBD1 is a possible D gene (5 bases). The V gene lost 8 bases and the J gene lost 3 bases, with 10 bases spanning the gap. The CDR3 is 12 residues long. DNA of the CDR3: TGTGCCAGCGGCGACAGCTACACTGAAGCTTTCTTT. This gives the protein CASGDSYTEAFF.

This clonotype has a handful of counts. J is TRBJ2-3 and V is TRBV6-1; 7 bases match TRBD2. V was clipped by 6 bases and J by 1 base; unmatched bases: 4. The CDR3 sequence is 14 residues long. The germline V gene encodes CDR1 MNHNS and CDR2 SASEGT. CDR3 DNA sequence: TGTGCCAGCAGCAACAGCGGGGGCACAGATACGCAGTATTTT. Its translation: CASSNSGGTDTQYF.

V gene TRBV5-6 combines with J gene TRBJ1-1; D might be TRBD1 (5 bases). The germline V and J ends were trimmed by 2 bases and 3 bases, with 14 bases remaining between them. This CDR3 comprises 15 residues. CDR1 is SGHDT, CDR2 YYEEEE, per germline. The CDR3 sequence is CASSLVPGVDTEAFF. DNA for the CDR3: TGTGCCAGCAGCTTAGTCCCGGGGGTTGACACTGAAGCTTTCTTT.

This clonotype was recorded a few times. This chain links TRBV15 with TRBJ2-3; D remains ambiguous. V lost 0 bases and J lost 0, with 7 bases in between. The CDR3 consists of 15 residues. Germline V gives CDR1 LNHNV, CDR2 YYDKDF (reference sequence). In DNA, the CDR3 is TGTGCCACCAGCAGAGATCGAGATAGCACAGATACGCAGTATTTT. Translated, it gives CATSRDRDSTDTQYF.

V gene TRBV10-3 combines with J gene TRBJ1-5; D not certain. Trimming stripped 0 bases from V and 0 bases from J, with 6 bases between. Germline CDR1 ENHRY, CDR2 SYGVKD. The CDR3 loop spans 15 amino acids. The CDR3, as DNA: TGTGCCATCAGTGAGTCGCTAGTTAGCAATCAGCCCCAGCATTTT. Amino acid sequence: CAISESLVSNQPQHF.

The J gene is TRBJ2-2, the V gene TRBV5-4; D uncertain. The CDR3 sequence is 15 residues long. In germline, CDR1 is SGHNT, CDR2 YYREEE (reference sequence). Trimming cost V 2 bases and J 0 bases, with 8 bases left between them. CDR3 DNA: TGTGCCAGCAGCTTCGGTCCGACGAACACCGGGGAGCTGTTTTTT. Its protein product is CASSFGPTNTGELFF.

The chain uses TRBV10-3 and TRBJ2-3, with D perhaps matching TRBD2 (7 bases). The CDR3 spans 15 residues. Germline V lookup: CDR1 ENHRY, CDR2 SYGVKD. V lost 4 bases and J 2 bases, leaving 13 bases between the germline ends. The CDR3 DNA reads as TGTGCCATCAGTGCGGGGGGCCCGGACACAGATACGCAGTATTTT. Translation gives CAISAGGPDTDTQYF.